This paragraph covers one T cell receptor beta chain sequence. The antigen is unknown. At the DNA level, this CDR3 is encoded by other sequences in the same sample as well. This CDR3 has 13 residues. V was shortened by 0 bases and J by 6 bases, with 6 bases between the two germline ends. Germline V gene data show CDR1 as SGDLS and CDR2 as YYNGEE. The repertoire was sequenced with immunoSEQ multiplex PCR; TCRdb's copy has only in-frame clones and lacks some. The table has 1.5 million to 2.5 million clones, about 95% seen once. The data derive from a study of shared clonotypes between healthy human individuals. Study-wide points: Depth was large, yet rarefaction showed that sorted-subset sequencing was incomplete.

CD45RO-negative, CCR7-positively selected cells formed the naive CD8 fraction, excluding terminally differentiated effector memory CD45RA+ cells. Sample: naive CD8+ T cells sorted from blood. The clonotype originates from a man between 18 and 35 years old in good health. This rearrangement joins TRBV9 to TRBJ2-2; unclear D gene. CDR3 sequence reads: CASSVAGSGELFF. In DNA form, the CDR3 reads TGTGCCAGCAGCGTAGCCGGTTCCGGGGAGCTGTTTTTT.